This passage covers 32 T cell receptor beta chains from one sample sequenced in a study of T cells in Graves' hyperthyroidism and ophthalmopathy. Amplification yielded TCR beta CDR3 regions, with RNA transcripts as the source. TCR CDR3 regions were first amplified by RT-PCR with HTBI primers. TCRdb re-analysed the multiplex PCR reads in MiXCR, keeping a single row per CDR3 protein. The data contain about 640,000 distinct CDR3 sequences, around 20% of them seen just once; the ten biggest clones take up more than 30%. Sequencing was performed on blood. The receptor set was obtained from a man aged 25-45 years with Graves' ophthalmopathy.

In this sample, this clonotype turned up many times. This chain connects TRBV28 to TRBJ2-7, with D uncertain. Germline CDR1 MDHEN, CDR2 SYDVKM. The V end lost 5 bases, the J end lost 6 bases, and 14 bases lay between the germline ends. This CDR3 spans 13 amino acids. The CDR3 sequence is CASSLRLSGEQYF. For the CDR3, the DNA is TGTGCCAGCAGTCTCCGCCTTTCTGGCGAGCAGTACTTC.

The V call is TRBV30, the J call TRBJ1-6; D possibly corresponds to TRBD1 (5 bases). This CDR3 is built from 14 residues. In germline, CDR1 is GTSNPN, CDR2 SVGIG (reference sequence). V dropped 7 bases and J dropped 6 bases, with 16 bases sitting between them. CDR3 sequence reads: CASAREGRNSPLHF. The CDR3 nucleotides are TGTGCCTCAGCCAGGGAGGGGCGTAATTCACCCCTCCACTTT.

This clonotype showed up just a few times. The J gene is TRBJ2-7, the V gene TRBV6-1, with 7 bases identical to TRBD2. The CDR3 has 11 residues. The germline V gene has CDR1 MNHNS and CDR2 SASEGT. J gave up 3 bases and V 8 bases, and 1 base lay outside the gene matches. The CDR3 bases are TGTGCCAGCGGGACTAACTACGAGCAGTACTTC. As protein: CASGTNYEQYF.

As regards this clonotype: This may stem from a read error, because a much larger clone lies one nucleotide away. This chain joins TRBV28 and TRBJ1-2; no clear D. The germline V gene encodes CDR1 MDHEN and CDR2 SYDVKM. The germline V and J ends were trimmed by 8 bases and 10 bases, with 11 bases remaining between them. The CDR3 runs 10 residues. CDR3 DNA sequence: TGTGCCAGCTGTCTATGCAACTACACCTTC. This encodes CASCLCNYTF.

Points on this clonotype: A read error may be the cause here, since a much bigger clone is one base away. The CDR3 DNA reads as TGTGCCAGCAGCTTAGCGGGAGAGACCTACGAGCAGTGCTTC. This sequence encodes CASSLAGETYEQCF. This chain connects TRBV7-9 to TRBJ2-7; TRBD2 is a possible D gene (5 bases). CDR1 is SEHNR and CDR2 is FQNEAQ in the germline V gene (reference sequence). The CDR3 contains 14 residues.

The chain couples TRBV29-1 to TRBJ2-7; D is perhaps TRBD2 (5 bases). From germline, CDR1 is SQVTM and CDR2 ANQGSEA. This CDR3 has 13 residues. V lost 1 base and J 0 bases, leaving 7 bases between the germline ends. The CDR3 DNA reads as TGCAGCGTTGAAGCGGGAAACTCCTACGAGCAGTACTTC. This gives the protein CSVEAGNSYEQYF.

This clonotype was observed a few times. This chain joins TRBV7-2 and TRBJ1-4; weak D call: TRBD1 (5 bases). V was trimmed by 1 base and J by 4 bases, leaving 10 bases between them. The germline CDR1 and CDR2 sequences are SGHTA and FQGNSA. The CDR3 runs to 15 residues. The CDR3 region is CASSLDPGVNEKLFF. CDR3 coding DNA: TGTGCCAGCAGCTTAGATCCGGGGGTTAATGAAAAACTGTTTTTT.

This clonotype was recorded at least ten times. This chain connects TRBV5-1 to TRBJ2-1, with D maybe TRBD2 (7 bases). The germline V and J ends were trimmed by 0 bases and 9 bases, with 16 bases remaining between them. Germline lookup yields CDR1 SGHRS and CDR2 YFSETQ. CDR3 length: 15 amino acids. CDR3 sequence reads: CASSLEGEGRGEQFF. The CDR3, as DNA: TGCGCCAGCAGCTTGGAGGGGGAGGGCCGAGGTGAGCAGTTCTTC.

The J gene is TRBJ1-1, the V gene TRBV30; D may be TRBD1 (6 bases). With 3 bases removed from V and 3 bases from J, the gap between germline ends came to 17 bases. Germline CDR1 GTSNPN, CDR2 SVGIG (reference sequence). This CDR3 region has 15 residues. The chain's CDR3 is CAWRAPGRGDTEAFF. CDR3 sequence (DNA): TGTGCCTGGAGGGCCCCTGGGAGGGGGGACACTGAAGCTTTCTTT.

This clonotype was recorded many times. V gene TRBV28 combines with J gene TRBJ2-3, with 8 bases lining up with TRBD1. The germline gives CDR1 MDHEN, CDR2 SYDVKM. V shed 8 bases and J 3 bases; nucleotides not matched to a gene: 7. The CDR3 sequence is 14 residues long. CDR3 protein: CASGETGVTDTQYF. CDR3 DNA sequence: TGTGCCAGCGGCGAGACAGGGGTGACAGATACGCAGTATTTT.

This clonotype turned up a few times. V usage is TRBV13 and J usage is TRBJ2-3, with D unresolved. V shed 0 bases and J shed 0 bases, with 10 bases lying between them. Germline values: CDR1 PRHDT, CDR2 FYEKMQ (reference sequence). The CDR3 runs 16 residues. The CDR3 reads CASSLGRAESTDTQYF. CDR3 nucleotide sequence: TGTGCCAGCAGCTTAGGCCGGGCGGAAAGCACAGATACGCAGTATTTT. Full variable domain (remainder filled in from reference TRBV13 and TRBJ2-3): AAGVIQSPRHLIKEKRETATLKCYPIPRHDTVYWYQQGPGQDPQFLISFYEKMQSDKGSIPDRFSAQQFSDYHSELNMSSLELGDSALYFCASSLGRAESTDTQYFGPGTRLTVL.

In its sample, this clonotype was seen many times. The chain couples TRBV30 to TRBJ1-3; D uncertain. Per the germline V gene, CDR1 is GTSNPN and CDR2 is SVGIG (reference sequence). The CDR3 has 13 amino acids. The V end lost 4 bases, the J end lost 2 bases, and 9 bases lay between the germline ends. In DNA, the CDR3 is TGTGCCTGGACCCTTGGGGCTGGAAACACCATATATTTT. Its protein product is CAWTLGAGNTIYF.

A few counts support this clonotype. This CDR3 is CASRSTVPKGYGYTF. For the CDR3, the DNA is TGTGCCAGCAGATCGACAGTTCCAAAAGGCTATGGCTACACCTTC. V gene TRBV6-2 or TRBV6-3 combines with J gene TRBJ1-2, with a tentative D call TRBD1 (5 bases). The V and J ends lost 6 bases and 4 bases respectively, with 18 bases between them. The CDR3 extends over 15 amino acids. From germline, CDR1 is MNHEY and CDR2 SVGEGT.

There are many counts of this clonotype. The chain links TRBV12-3 or TRBV12-4 to TRBJ1-1; 11 nucleotides align to TRBD1. V trimming: 4 bases; J trimming: 7 bases; junction bases outside the gene matches: 2. The CDR3 consists of 13 residues. In DNA form, the CDR3 reads TGTGCCAGCAGTTGGGGACAGGGGGTTGAAGCTTTCTTT. Its protein product is CASSWGQGVEAFF.

CDR3 protein: CASSYLRAPGYTF. CDR3 DNA sequence: TGTGCCAGCAGTTACCTCCGAGCCCCCGGCTACACCTTC. The rearrangement joins TRBV6-2 or TRBV6-3 to TRBJ1-2; D is unresolved. V was cut by 2 bases and J by 8 bases, with 12 bases left in between. CDR1 is MNHEY, CDR2 SVGEGT, per germline. The CDR3 length is 13 residues.

This CDR3 reads CAIRNRTSGGSGANVLTF. CDR3 nucleotides: TGTGCCATCAGGAACAGGACTAGCGGGGGATCTGGGGCCAACGTCCTGACTTTC. The chain links TRBV10-3 to TRBJ2-6, with 13 bases fitting TRBD2. Germline assignment: CDR1 ENHRY and CDR2 SYGVKD. The CDR3 loop spans 18 amino acids. V was clipped by 6 bases and J by 1 base; unmatched bases: 6.

In the case of this clonotype: At one end the junction does not follow the germline gene, possibly because of a read error. The chain links TRBV5-1 to TRBJ2-7; TRBD1 matches at 10 bases. This CDR3 is 14 amino acids long. Germline lookup yields CDR1 SGHRS and CDR2 YFSETQ. The CDR3 here is CAGSIGQGAYEQYF. The DNA of the CDR3 is TGCGCCGGCAGCATAGGACAGGGGGCCTACGAGCAGTACTTC.

This clonotype has ten or more counts. The chain combines TRBV12-3 or TRBV12-4 with TRBJ2-1; 8 bases map to TRBD1. This CDR3 is 14 amino acids long. V gave up 4 bases and J gave up 8 bases; unmatched junction bases: 7. The CDR3 is CASSWAGGGHEQFF. The CDR3 DNA reads as TGTGCCAGCAGTTGGGCAGGGGGCGGCCATGAGCAGTTCTTC.

The gene calls are TRBV10-3 and TRBJ2-5, with 11 positions matching TRBD2. The CDR3 runs to 14 residues. Germline values: CDR1 ENHRY, CDR2 SYGVKD. The V segment lost 3 bases and the J segment 11 bases; nucleotides outside the gene matches: 8. This CDR3 reads CAISDSTSGSSQYF. The CDR3 DNA is TGTGCCATCAGTGATTCTACTAGCGGGAGTTCTCAGTACTTC.

The chain is built from TRBV30 and TRBJ2-7; D might be TRBD2 (5 bases). V was clipped by 5 bases and J by 1 base, with 12 bases between them. The CDR3 is made up of 13 amino acids. The germline CDR1 and CDR2 sequences are GTSNPN and SVGIG (reference sequence). The CDR3 region has the DNA TGTGCCTGGGACTTCGGACTTTCCTACGAGCAGTACTTC. Its translation is CAWDFGLSYEQYF. The complete variable domain, with remaining parts taken from reference TRBV30 and TRBJ2-7, reads SQTIHQWPATLVQPVGSPLSLECTVEGTSNPNLYWYRQAAGRGLQLLFYSVGIGQISSEVPQNLSASRPQDRQFILSSKKLLLSDSGFYLCAWDFGLSYEQYFGPGTRLTVT.

This clonotype has just a few counts. This sequence joins TRBV20-1 and TRBJ2-1, with TRBD2 matching over 10 bases. Germline trimming cut 3 bases from V and 5 bases from J; bases unmatched to any gene: 7. Germline loops: CDR1 DFQATT, CDR2 SNEGSKA (reference sequence). CDR3 size: 15 residues. CDR3 nucleotide sequence: TGCAGTGCTAGTACCGGGACTAGCGTAAACAATGAGCAGTTCTTC. This gives the protein CSASTGTSVNNEQFF.

This clonotype turned up a few times. The rearrangement links TRBV12-3 or TRBV12-4 to TRBJ2-7; 8 bases agree with TRBD2. Losses at the gene ends were 0 bases for V and 2 bases for J; bases not matched to a gene: 9. The CDR3 spans 17 residues. The CDR3 DNA reads TGTGCCAGCAGTTTAGCGCGGGGGGCGGGAGACCCCTACGAGCAGTACTTC. It codes for CASSLARGAGDPYEQYF.

This clonotype was seen at least ten times. V is TRBV28 and J is TRBJ2-7; TRBD2 is a possible D gene (6 bases). CDR3 length: 16 amino acids. V shed 5 bases and J shed 0 bases, with 17 bases lying between them. Looked up from germline, CDR1 is MDHEN and CDR2 is SYDVKM. The CDR3 is CASSPSGGAVSYEQYF. CDR3 bases: TGTGCCAGCAGTCCTTCGGGCGGGGCAGTCTCCTACGAGCAGTACTTC.

The chain employs TRBV7-6 and TRBJ2-1; 11 nucleotides match TRBD2. The length of the CDR3 is 16 residues. Losses at the gene ends were 5 bases for V and 10 bases for J; bases not matched to a gene: 13. Germline V gives CDR1 SGHVS, CDR2 FNYEAQ. The CDR3 region has the DNA TGTGCCAGCAGCGCCCCTAGCGGGAGGAAGAATAGCGAGCAGTTCTTC. This sequence encodes CASSAPSGRKNSEQFF. The full variable domain, with the rest looked up from reference TRBV7-6 and TRBJ2-1, is GAGVSQSPRYKVTKRGQDVALRCDPISGHVSLYWYRQALGQGPEFLTYFNYEAQQDKSGLPNDRFSAERPEGSISTLTIQRTEQRDSAMYRCASSAPSGRKNSEQFFGPGTRLTVL.

The V and J genes are TRBV29-1 and TRBJ2-7; 13 bases align to TRBD2. The J segment lost 2 bases and the V segment lost 5 bases, leaving 9 bases of the junction unmatched. There are 16 residues in the CDR3. Germline V gene data show CDR1 as SQVTM and CDR2 as ANQGSEA. Here the CDR3 reads CSVYTRTSGRAYEQYF. The CDR3 nucleotides are TGCAGCGTTTACACCAGAACTAGCGGGAGGGCCTACGAGCAGTACTTC.

This clonotype was observed a handful of times. J is TRBJ2-7 and V is TRBV4-2, with D perhaps being TRBD1 or TRBD2 (5 bases each). V was clipped by 3 bases and J by 2 bases, with 14 bases between them. CDR3 size: 15 residues. Germline V gene lookup returns CDR1 LGHNA and CDR2 YNFKEQ. Written as DNA, the CDR3 is TGTGCCAGCAGCCAGACCTCAGAGGGGACCTACGAGCAGTACTTC. It is translated as CASSQTSEGTYEQYF.

This clonotype was picked up a small number of times. The V gene is TRBV28, the J gene TRBJ1-5; 7 nucleotides align to TRBD1. With V trimmed by 2 bases and J by 4 bases, 5 bases remained unmatched. Germline CDR1 is MDHEN and CDR2 is SYDVKM. The CDR3 extends over 15 amino acids. CDR3 in amino acids: CASSLNHRGNQPQHF. The CDR3 DNA sequence: TGTGCCAGCAGTTTAAACCACAGGGGTAATCAGCCCCAGCATTTT.

V is TRBV7-2 and J is TRBJ2-7; 8 bases agree with TRBD2. The CDR3 covers 16 residues. V was pared by 5 bases and J by 2 bases, with 11 bases of the junction left unmatched. Germline CDR1 reads SGHTA; CDR2 reads FQGNSA. The CDR3 DNA reads TGTGCCAGCAGCCGGGGGGGGGGTAGCGGAGCCTACGAGCAGTACTTC. Encoded protein: CASSRGGGSGAYEQYF.

This clonotype was observed at least ten times. This chain connects TRBV28 to TRBJ1-1, with TRBD1 matching 8 bases. The CDR3 covers 15 residues. Trimming removed 4 bases from V and 1 base from J; junction bases left unmatched: 5. CDR1 and CDR2 (germline): MDHEN, SYDVKM. CDR3 bases: TGTGCCAGCAGTTGGACCGGGACAGGGAACACTGAAGCTTTCTTT. Translating gives CASSWTGTGNTEAFF.

This clonotype was seen ten or more times. This chain uses TRBV27 with TRBJ2-1; TRBD2 matches 8 bases. Germline CDR1 is MNHEY and CDR2 is SMNVEV (reference sequence). With V trimmed by 3 bases and J by 8 bases, 9 bases remained unmatched. The CDR3 extends over 15 amino acids. In DNA, the CDR3 is TGTGCCAGCAGTTTCGGGAGGGGGGCGGCCTATGAGCAGTTCTTC. It translates to CASSFGRGAAYEQFF.

As DNA, the CDR3 is TGCGCCAGCAGCCTCTCGCCGGGAGCGGTGGATACGCAGTATTTT. It translates to CASSLSPGAVDTQYF. The chain uses TRBV5-1 and TRBJ2-3, with a possible D match to TRBD2 (6 bases). The CDR3 totals 15 residues. Per the germline V gene, CDR1 is SGHRS and CDR2 is YFSETQ. The V and J ends lost 4 bases and 6 bases respectively, with 18 bases between them.

V usage is TRBV19 and J usage is TRBJ2-7; 9 bases are a match to TRBD2. V lost 0 bases and J lost 7; bases outside the gene matches: 10. The germline gives CDR1 LNHDA, CDR2 SQIVND (reference sequence). This CDR3 is 16 amino acids long. CDR3 nucleotide sequence: TGTGCCAGTAGTATAGATTCGTGGACTAGCGTCGCGGAGCAGTACTTC. As protein: CASSIDSWTSVAEQYF. The whole variable domain, remainder taken from reference TRBV19 and TRBJ2-7, is DGGITQSPKYLFRKEGQNVTLSCEQNLNHDAMYWYRQDPGQGLRLIYYSQIVNDFQKGDIAEGYSVSREKKESFPLTVTSAQKNPTAFYLCASSIDSWTSVAEQYFGPGTRLTVT.